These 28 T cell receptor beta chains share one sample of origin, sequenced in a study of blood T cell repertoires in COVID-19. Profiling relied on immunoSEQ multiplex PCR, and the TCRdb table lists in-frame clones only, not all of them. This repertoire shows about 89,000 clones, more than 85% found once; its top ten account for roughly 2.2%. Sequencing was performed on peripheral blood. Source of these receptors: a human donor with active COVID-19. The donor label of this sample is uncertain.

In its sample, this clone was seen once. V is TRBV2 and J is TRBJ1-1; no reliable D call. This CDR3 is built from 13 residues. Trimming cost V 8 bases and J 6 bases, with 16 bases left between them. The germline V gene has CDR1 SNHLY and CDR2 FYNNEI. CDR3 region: CASSFLPEAEAFF. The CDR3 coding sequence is TGTGCCAGCTCATTTCTACCGGAGGCTGAAGCTTTCTTT.

As DNA, the CDR3 is TGTGCCGCCGGACAGGGGGACTCCCACTCCTACGAGCAGTACTTC. Protein product: CAAGQGDSHSYEQYF. V usage is TRBV7-9 and J usage is TRBJ2-7, with 10 bases fitting TRBD1. The CDR3 spans 15 residues. J was trimmed by 0 bases and V by 11 bases; bases with no gene match: 10. The V gene's germline CDR1 is SEHNR and CDR2 FQNEAQ (reference sequence).

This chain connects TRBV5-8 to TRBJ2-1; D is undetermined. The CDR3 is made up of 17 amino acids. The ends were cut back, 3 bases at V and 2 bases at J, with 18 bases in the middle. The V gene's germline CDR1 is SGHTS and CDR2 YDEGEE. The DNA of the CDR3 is TGTGCCAGCAGCTCCTCCAGGATTTCTATGACCTACAATGAGCAGTTCTTC. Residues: CASSSSRISMTYNEQFF.

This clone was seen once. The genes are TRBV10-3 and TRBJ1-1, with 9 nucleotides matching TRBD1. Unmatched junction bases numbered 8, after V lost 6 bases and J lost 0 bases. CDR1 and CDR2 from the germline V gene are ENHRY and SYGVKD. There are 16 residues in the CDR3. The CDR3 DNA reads TGTGCCATCAGAGCAGGGGGACAGGGCCTGAACACTGAAGCTTTCTTT. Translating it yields CAIRAGGQGLNTEAFF.

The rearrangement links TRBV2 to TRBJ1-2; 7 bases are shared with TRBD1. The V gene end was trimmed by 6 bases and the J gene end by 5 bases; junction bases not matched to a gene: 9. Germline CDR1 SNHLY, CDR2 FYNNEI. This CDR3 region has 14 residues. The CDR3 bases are TGTGCCAGCAGAGGGGCAGGGGGTTGGTATGGCTACACCTTC. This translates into CASRGAGGWYGYTF.

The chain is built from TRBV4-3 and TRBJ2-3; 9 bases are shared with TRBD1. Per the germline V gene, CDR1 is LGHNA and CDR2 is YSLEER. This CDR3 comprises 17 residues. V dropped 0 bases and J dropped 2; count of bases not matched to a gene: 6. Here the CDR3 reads CASSQDRGQGFTDTQYF. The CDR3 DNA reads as TGCGCCAGCAGCCAAGACAGGGGACAGGGATTCACAGATACGCAGTATTTT.

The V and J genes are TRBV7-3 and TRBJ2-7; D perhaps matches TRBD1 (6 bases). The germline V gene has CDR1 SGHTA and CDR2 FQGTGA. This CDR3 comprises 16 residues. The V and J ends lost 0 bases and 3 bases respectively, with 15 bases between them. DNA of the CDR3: TGTGCCAGCAGCTTAACCGGGACACCCGGTAACTACGAGCAGTACTTC. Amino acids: CASSLTGTPGNYEQYF.

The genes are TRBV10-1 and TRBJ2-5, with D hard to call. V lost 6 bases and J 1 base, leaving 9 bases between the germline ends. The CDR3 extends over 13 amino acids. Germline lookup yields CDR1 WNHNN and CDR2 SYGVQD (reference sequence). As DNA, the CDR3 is TGCGCCAGCAGCCTCAGTGGCCAAGAGACCCAGTACTTC. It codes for CASSLSGQETQYF.

In nucleotides, the CDR3 is TGTGCCAGCAGCCCTCTAGCGGGGGGCCAAGAGACCCAGTACTTC. As protein: CASSPLAGGQETQYF. This chain links TRBV3-1 (or the pseudogene TRBV3-2) with TRBJ2-5, with 11 bases identical to TRBD2. There are 15 residues in the CDR3. The V segment lost 4 bases and the J segment 1 base; nucleotides outside the gene matches: 2. Germline values: CDR1 LGHDT, CDR2 YNNKEL (reference sequence).

CDR3 amino acids: CASGRTDTQYF. The CDR3 coding sequence is TGTGCCAGCGGGCGCACAGATACGCAGTATTTT. The J gene is TRBJ2-3, the V gene TRBV28; D unclear. With 8 bases removed from V and 1 base from J, the gap between germline ends came to 4 bases. There are 11 residues in the CDR3. CDR1 MDHEN and CDR2 SYDVKM come from the germline V gene.

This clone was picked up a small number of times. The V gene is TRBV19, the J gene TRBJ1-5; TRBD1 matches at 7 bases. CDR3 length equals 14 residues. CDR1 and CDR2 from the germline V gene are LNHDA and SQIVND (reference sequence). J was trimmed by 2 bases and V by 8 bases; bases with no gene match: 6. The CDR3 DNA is TGTGCCAGTCGGGGGCAGGGGGGCAATCAGCCCCAGCATTTT. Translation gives CASRGQGGNQPQHF.

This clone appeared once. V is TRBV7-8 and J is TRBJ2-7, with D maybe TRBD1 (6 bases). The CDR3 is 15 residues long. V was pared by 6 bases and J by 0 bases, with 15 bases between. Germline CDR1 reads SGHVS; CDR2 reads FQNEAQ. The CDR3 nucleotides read TGTGCCAGCAGTTTGGACAGATTTAGCTCCTACGAGCAGTACTTC. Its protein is CASSLDRFSSYEQYF.

This CDR3 is CASSQDFASMNTEAFF. In DNA form, the CDR3 reads TGTGCCAGCAGCCAAGATTTTGCCTCTATGAACACTGAAGCTTTCTTT. The chain joins TRBV14 to TRBJ1-1; D not certain. Germline loops: CDR1 SGHDN, CDR2 FVKESK. Deletions cut 0 bases from V and 0 bases from J, with 11 bases between. CDR3 length equals 16 residues.

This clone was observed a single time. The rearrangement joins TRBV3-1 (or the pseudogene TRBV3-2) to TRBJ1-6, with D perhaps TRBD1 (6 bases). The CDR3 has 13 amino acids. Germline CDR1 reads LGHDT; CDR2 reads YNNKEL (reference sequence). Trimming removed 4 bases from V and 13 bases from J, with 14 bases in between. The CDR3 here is CASSPPTGHPLHF. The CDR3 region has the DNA TGTGCCAGCAGCCCACCCACGGGACACCCCCTCCACTTT.

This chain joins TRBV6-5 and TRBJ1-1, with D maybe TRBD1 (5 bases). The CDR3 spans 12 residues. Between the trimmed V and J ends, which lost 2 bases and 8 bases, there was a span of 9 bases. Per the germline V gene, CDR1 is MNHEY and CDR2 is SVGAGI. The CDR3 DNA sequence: TGTGCCAGCAGTTACGGGACTGGGGAAGCTTTCTTT. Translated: CASSYGTGEAFF.

The chain's CDR3 is CASSDGAGNQPQHF. The CDR3 coding sequence is TGTGCCAGCAGCGATGGGGCTGGGAATCAGCCCCAGCATTTT. The J gene is TRBJ1-5, the V gene TRBV5-6; D perhaps matches TRBD1 (5 bases). The CDR3 extends over 14 amino acids. CDR1 and CDR2 (germline): SGHDT, YYEEEE. The germline V and J ends were trimmed by 4 bases and 4 bases, with 12 bases remaining between them.

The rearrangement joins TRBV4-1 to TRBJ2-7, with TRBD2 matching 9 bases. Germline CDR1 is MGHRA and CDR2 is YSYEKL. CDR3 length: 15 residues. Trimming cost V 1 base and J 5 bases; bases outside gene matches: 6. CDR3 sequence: CASSQGRGGLDEQYF. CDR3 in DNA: TGCGCCAGCAGCCAAGGGCGGGGGGGCCTTGACGAGCAGTACTTC.

The CDR3, as DNA: TGCGCCAGCAGCAAGGACAGGGGGGGTATCGGAAGCTCCTACGAGCAGTACTTC. Translation: CASSKDRGGIGSSYEQYF. This chain uses TRBV5-1 with TRBJ2-7; 10 bases fit TRBD1. The J segment lost 0 bases and the V segment lost 4 bases, leaving 13 bases of the junction unmatched. This CDR3 comprises 18 residues. In germline, CDR1 is SGHRS, CDR2 YFSETQ.

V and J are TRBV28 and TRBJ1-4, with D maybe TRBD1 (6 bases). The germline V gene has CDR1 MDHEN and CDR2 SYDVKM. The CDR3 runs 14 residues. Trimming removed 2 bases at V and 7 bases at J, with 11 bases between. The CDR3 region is CASSLHRVSEKLFF. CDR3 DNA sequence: TGTGCCAGCAGTTTACACAGGGTGAGTGAAAAACTGTTTTTT. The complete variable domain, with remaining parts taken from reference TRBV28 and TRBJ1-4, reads DVKVTQSSRYLVKRTGEKVFLECVQDMDHENMFWYRQDPGLGLRLIYFSYDVKMKEKGDIPEGYSVSREKKERFSLILESASTNQTSMYLCASSLHRVSEKLFFGSGTQLSVL.

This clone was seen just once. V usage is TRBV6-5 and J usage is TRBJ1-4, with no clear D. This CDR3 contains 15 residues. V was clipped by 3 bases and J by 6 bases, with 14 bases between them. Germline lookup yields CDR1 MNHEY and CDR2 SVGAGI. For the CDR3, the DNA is TGTGCCAGCAGTTATCAAGGAAATCGGGATGAAAAACTGTTTTTT. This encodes CASSYQGNRDEKLFF.

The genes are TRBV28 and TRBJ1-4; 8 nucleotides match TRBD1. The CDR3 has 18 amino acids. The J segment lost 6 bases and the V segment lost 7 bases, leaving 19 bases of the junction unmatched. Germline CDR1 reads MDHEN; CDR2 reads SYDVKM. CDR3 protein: CASTTRPSRRGPYEKLFF. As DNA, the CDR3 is TGTGCCAGCACCACCAGGCCGAGTCGCAGGGGGCCTTATGAAAAACTGTTTTTT. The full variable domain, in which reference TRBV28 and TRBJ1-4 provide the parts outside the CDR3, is DVKVTQSSRYLVKRTGEKVFLECVQDMDHENMFWYRQDPGLGLRLIYFSYDVKMKEKGDIPEGYSVSREKKERFSLILESASTNQTSMYLCASTTRPSRRGPYEKLFFGSGTQLSVL.

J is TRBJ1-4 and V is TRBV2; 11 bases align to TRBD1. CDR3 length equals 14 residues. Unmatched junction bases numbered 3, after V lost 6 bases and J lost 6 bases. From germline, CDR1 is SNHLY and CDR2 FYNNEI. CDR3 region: CASRDRGRDEKLFF. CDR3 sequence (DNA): TGTGCCAGCAGGGACAGGGGGCGCGATGAAAAACTGTTTTTT. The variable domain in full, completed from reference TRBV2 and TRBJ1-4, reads EPEVTQTPSHQVTQMGQEVILRCVPISNHLYFYWYRQILGQKVEFLVSFYNNEISEKSEIFDDQFSVERPDGSNFTLKIRSTKLEDSAMYFCASRDRGRDEKLFFGSGTQLSVL.

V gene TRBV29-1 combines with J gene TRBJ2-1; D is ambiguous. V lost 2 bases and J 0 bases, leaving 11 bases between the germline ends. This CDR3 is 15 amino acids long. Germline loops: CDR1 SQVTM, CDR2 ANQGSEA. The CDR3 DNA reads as TGCAGCGTTGAACCACTACGAAGCTCCTACAATGAGCAGTTCTTC. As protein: CSVEPLRSSYNEQFF.

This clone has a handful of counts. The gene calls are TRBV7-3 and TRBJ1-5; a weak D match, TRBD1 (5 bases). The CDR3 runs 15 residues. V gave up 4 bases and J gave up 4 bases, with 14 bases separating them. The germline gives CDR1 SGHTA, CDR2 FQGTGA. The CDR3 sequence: CASSSPRQKNQPQHF. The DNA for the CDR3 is TGTGCCAGCAGCTCTCCCAGACAGAAAAATCAGCCCCAGCATTTT. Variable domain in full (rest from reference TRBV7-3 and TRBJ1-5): GAGVSQTPSNKVTEKGKYVELRCDPISGHTALYWYRQSLGQGPEFLIYFQGTGAADDSGLPNDRFFAVRPEGSVSTLKIQRTERGDSAVYLCASSSPRQKNQPQHFGDGTRLSIL.

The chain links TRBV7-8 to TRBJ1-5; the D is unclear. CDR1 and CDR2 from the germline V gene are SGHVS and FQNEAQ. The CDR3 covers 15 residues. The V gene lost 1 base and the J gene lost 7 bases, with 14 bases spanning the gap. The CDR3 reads CASSLVEGIGQPQHF. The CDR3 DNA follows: TGTGCCAGCAGCTTAGTTGAGGGTATAGGACAGCCCCAGCATTTT.

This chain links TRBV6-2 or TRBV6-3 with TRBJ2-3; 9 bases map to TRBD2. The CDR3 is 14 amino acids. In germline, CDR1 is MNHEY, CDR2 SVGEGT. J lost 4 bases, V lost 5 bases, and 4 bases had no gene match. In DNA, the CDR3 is TGTGCCAGCAGTACGGCGGGGGGGCCAGATACGCAGTATTTT. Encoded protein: CASSTAGGPDTQYF.

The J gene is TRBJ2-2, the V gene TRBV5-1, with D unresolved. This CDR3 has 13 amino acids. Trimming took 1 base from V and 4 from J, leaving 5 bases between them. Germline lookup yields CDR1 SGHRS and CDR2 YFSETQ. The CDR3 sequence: CASSLSGTGELFF. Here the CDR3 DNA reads TGCGCCAGCAGCTTGTCCGGCACCGGGGAGCTGTTTTTT.

The CDR3 DNA reads TGTGCCACCAGCAGACCTGGGGGCTTCACAGATACGCAGTATTTT. Its protein product is CATSRPGGFTDTQYF. The rearrangement links TRBV15 to TRBJ2-3; the D gene is possibly TRBD1 (6 bases). Trimming shortened V by 2 bases and J by 2 bases, and 11 bases separated the two germline ends. The CDR3 extends over 15 amino acids. The germline V gene encodes CDR1 LNHNV and CDR2 YYDKDF (reference sequence).